These T cell receptor beta chains were read from a single sample in a study of cytomegalovirus exposure and HLA in healthy donors. The repertoire was sequenced with immunoSEQ multiplex PCR; TCRdb's copy has only in-frame clones and lacks some. The table lists tens of thousands of clones. Sequencing input: PBMCs. The receptors shown here come from a woman aged 25 to 39 in good health and CMV-seropositive. Both conserved end residues are part of each CDR3. D genes are given only for firm matches.

TRBJ2-3 TRBV6-4 . TGCGCCAGCAGTGACGGTCTGGGGGGTACAGATACGCAGTATTTT CASSDGLGGTDTQYF
TRBJ2-1 TRBV18 TRBD2 TGTGCCAGCCGGCTAGCGGGGGGGAGTAATGAGCAGTTCTTC CASRLAGGSNEQFF
TRBJ1-2 TRBV28 TRBD1 TGTGCCAGCAGTTCGGGACAGGCCCAAGGGGTCTATGGCTACACCTTC CASSSGQAQGVYGYTF
TRBJ2-1 TRBV6-5 TRBD1 TGTGCCAGCAATCGAAGGGACAGGGCCCCCCATGAGCAGTTCTTC CASNRRDRAPHEQFF
TRBJ1-4 TRBV5-5 TRBD1 TGTGCCAGCAGCTATACAGGGGGAAGGGATGAAAAACTGTTTTTT CASSYTGGRDEKLFF
TRBJ1-5 TRBV11-2 . TGTGCCAGCAGCCACCCCGGGTGGGATCAGCCCCAGCATTTT CASSHPGWDQPQHF
TRBJ1-2 TRBV7-2 . TGTGCCAGCAGTCCGACGGTCCAGGGCAATGGCTACACCTTC CASSPTVQGNGYTF
TRBJ1-1 TRBV5-1 TRBD1 TGCGCCAGCAGCACAGGGGAGATGGGCACTGAAGCTTTCTTT CASSTGEMGTEAFF
TRBJ2-7 TRBV2 TRBD1 TGTGCCAGCAGTGAAGGGGGGACAGGGGTGTTTGAGCAGTACTTC CASSEGGTGVFEQYF
TRBJ2-1 TRBV10-3 . TGTGCGAATTGGGATGGCGGGGGCATTTCGAATGAGCAGTTCTTC CANWDGGGISNEQFF
TRBJ1-6 TRBV27 TRBD1 TGTGCCAGCAGTGTGGGACAGGGAAGGGCCCTCCACTTT CASSVGQGRALHF
TRBJ2-3 TRBV28 . TGTGCCAGCAGTTTCTCCTTCGCTAAACGGGGTTTT CASSFSFAKRGF
TRBJ1-6 TRBV7-8 . TGTGCCAGCAGCTCTGCCTTCGGGACTACCGATTCACCCCTCCACTTT CASSSAFGTTDSPLHF
TRBJ2-2 TRBV10-1 TRBD1 TGCGCCAGCAGTGAGTCCCCGACAGGGGCCGGGGAGCTGTTTTTT CASSESPTGAGELFF
TRBJ1-4 TRBV20-1 TRBD1 TGCAGTGCCCTGGACAGGGTACAACTGTTTTTT CSALDRVQLFF
TRBJ2-3 TRBV30 . TGTGCCTGGGCCATGAGGGCCCCAGATACGCAGTATTTT CAWAMRAPDTQYF
TRBJ1-2 TRBV10-1 . TGCGCCAGCAGTGAGTGGGGAGGGACATACTATGGCTACACCTTC CASSEWGGTYYGYTF
TRBJ1-6 TRBV30 TRBD1 TGTGCCTATGGACAGGGGAATTTTAATTCACCCCTCCACTTT CAYGQGNFNSPLHF
TRBJ2-6 TRBV11-3 TRBD2 TGTGCCAGCAGCTTAAGGGGCGGGGGCTCTGGGGCCAACGTCCTGACTTTC CASSLRGGGSGANVLTF
TRBJ1-2 TRBV2 . TGTGCCAGCAGTGAGGACAGTGTCTATGGCTACACCTTC CASSEDSVYGYTF
TRBJ2-7 TRBV4-1 TRBD1 TGCGCCAGCAGCCCCCGGGACAGGGCCCACGAGCAGTACTTC CASSPRDRAHEQYF
TRBJ2-5 TRBV7-7 . TGTGCCAGCAGCCCAAGATCAGGGAAGAGGTCAGAGACCCAGTACTTC CASSPRSGKRSETQYF
TRBJ1-3 TRBV10-3 . TGTGCCATCAGTGCGGAGGGCTGGGGGAACTCTGGAAACACCATATATTTT CAISAEGWGNSGNTIYF
TRBJ1-2 TRBV5-1 TRBD1 TGCGCCAGTGGGACAGGGGCTAAGTATGGCTACACCTTC CASGTGAKYGYTF
TRBJ2-7 TRBV27 . TGTGCCAGCAGTTTCTCCGCCGGGGTTGGTTACGAGCAGTACTTC CASSFSAGVGYEQYF
TRBJ1-1 TRBV6-5 . TGTGCCAGCAGTTCCCCGGGGGGCGGCACTGAAGCTTTCTTT CASSSPGGGTEAFF
TRBJ2-1 TRBV2 TRBD2 TGTGCCAGCAGTGTAACTAGCGACAATGAGCAGTTCTTC CASSVTSDNEQFF
TRBJ2-7 TRBV7-6 TRBD1 TGTGCCAGCAGCGGGACAGGGGGATTATTCTCCTACGAGCAGTACTTC CASSGTGGLFSYEQYF
TRBJ2-5 TRBV5-1 TRBD1 TGCGCCAGCAGCATCGACAGGGGAGAGACCCAGTACTTC CASSIDRGETQYF
TRBJ2-7 TRBV29-1 TRBD2 TGCAGCGTTGAGGCTAGCGGCACGGAGGAGCAGTACTTC CSVEASGTEEQYF
TRBJ1-6 TRBV9 TRBD1 TGTGCCAGCAGCGTAGGGGGACAGGGAAATTCACCCCTCCACTTT CASSVGGQGNSPLHF
TRBJ1-2 TRBV7-9 . TGTGCCAGCAGCTTAAACAACAACTATGGCTACACCTTC CASSLNNNYGYTF
TRBJ1-2 TRBV4-1 TRBD1 TGCGCCAGCAGCCACGAGGACAGGGGGTACGGCTACACCTTC CASSHEDRGYGYTF
TRBJ2-5 TRBV9 . TGTGCCAGCAGCGTAGGGAGCATGTTTCAAGAGACCCAGTACTTC CASSVGSMFQETQYF
TRBJ2-7 TRBV5-4 . TGTGCCAGCAGCTTGACCAGGGAGGTGGGGGAGCAGTACTTC CASSLTREVGEQYF
TRBJ1-6 TRBV10-1 . TGCGCCAGCAGTGACGGTAGCTCCTATAATTCACCCCTCCACTTT CASSDGSSYNSPLHF
TRBJ2-7 TRBV7-9 TRBD2 TGTGCCAGCAGCCCGGTGGCTAGCGGGGGAAGATACGAGCAGTACTTC CASSPVASGGRYEQYF
TRBJ1-2 TRBV2 TRBD1 TGTGCCAGCAGGACAGGGTTGGGTGGCTACACCTTC CASRTGLGGYTF
TRBJ2-7 TRBV30 TRBD1 TGTGCCTGGACAGGGGGCCTGGGCGAGCAGTACTTC CAWTGGLGEQYF
TRBJ1-5 TRBV15 TRBD1 TGTGCCACCAGCAGAGACAGGGGGAACAATCAGCCCCAGCATTTT CATSRDRGNNQPQHF
TRBJ2-7 TRBV6-1 TRBD1 TGTGCCAGCAGTGGACAGGGGAGCTCCTACGAGCAGTACTTC CASSGQGSSYEQYF
TRBJ1-1 TRBV5-1 . TGCGCCAGCAGCTTGGGGTCCCTTGGGGCGGTGAGCACTGAAGCTTTCTTT CASSLGSLGAVSTEAFF
TRBJ1-1 TRBV11-2 . TGTGCCAGCAGCCGAGGAGTGGGTACTGAAGCTTTCTTT CASSRGVGTEAFF
TRBJ2-5 TRBV10-3 . TGTGCCATCAGTGAGTCGGGGCCAGAGACCCAGTACTTC CAISESGPETQYF
TRBJ2-5 TRBV10-3 TRBD2 TGTGCCATCAGTGAGTCACCTAGCGGGGGGCAAGAGACCCAGTACTTC CAISESPSGGQETQYF
TRBJ1-1 TRBV19 . TGTGCCAGTAATCAGGGCATGAACACTGAAGCTTTCTTT CASNQGMNTEAFF
TRBJ1-3 TRBV4-2 TRBD1 TGTGCCAGCAGCCGGCCAGGGGGCTTAGGTGGAAACACCATATATTTT CASSRPGGLGGNTIYF
TRBJ1-5 TRBV7-9 TRBD1 TGTGCCAGCAGCCTCGGACAGGGTATAAGCCCCCAGCATTTT CASSLGQGISPQHF
TRBJ1-2 TRBV6-5 . TGTGCCAGCAGTACCGGGGAGGGGCTCGGCTACACCTTC CASSTGEGLGYTF
TRBJ1-4 TRBV4-2 . TGTGCCAGCAGCAAAGGTGGTGCAGGGGATGAAAAACTGTTTTTT CASSKGGAGDEKLFF
TRBJ1-2 TRBV9 TRBD1 TGTGCCAGCAGCCAACCTGGACAGGGGGCTGAAGGCTACACCTTC CASSQPGQGAEGYTF